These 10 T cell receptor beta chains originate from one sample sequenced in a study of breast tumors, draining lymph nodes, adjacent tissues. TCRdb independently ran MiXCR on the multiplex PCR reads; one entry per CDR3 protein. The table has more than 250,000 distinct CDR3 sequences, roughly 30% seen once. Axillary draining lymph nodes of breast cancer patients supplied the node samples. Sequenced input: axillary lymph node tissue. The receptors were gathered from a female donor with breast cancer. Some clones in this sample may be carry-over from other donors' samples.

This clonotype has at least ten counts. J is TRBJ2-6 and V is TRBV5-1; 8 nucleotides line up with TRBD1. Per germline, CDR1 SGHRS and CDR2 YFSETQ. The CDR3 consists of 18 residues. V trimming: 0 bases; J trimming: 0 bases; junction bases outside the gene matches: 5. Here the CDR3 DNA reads TGCGCCAGCAGCTTGGATGGACAGGGACTCTCTGGGGCCAACGTCCTGACTTTC. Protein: CASSLDGQGLSGANVLTF.

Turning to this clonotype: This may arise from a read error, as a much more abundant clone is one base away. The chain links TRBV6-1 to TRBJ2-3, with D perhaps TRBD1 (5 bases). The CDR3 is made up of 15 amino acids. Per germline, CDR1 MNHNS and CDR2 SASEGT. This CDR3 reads CASSARTSLTDRQYF. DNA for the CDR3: TGTGCCAGCAGTGCCCGGACATCTTTAACAGATAGGCAGTATTTT.

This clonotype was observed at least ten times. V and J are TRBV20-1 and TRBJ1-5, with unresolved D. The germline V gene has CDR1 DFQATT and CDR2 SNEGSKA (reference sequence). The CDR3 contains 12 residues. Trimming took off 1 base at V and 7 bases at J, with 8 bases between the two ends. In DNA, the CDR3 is TGCAGTGCTAGAGTGGGGATACAGCCCCAGCATTTT. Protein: CSARVGIQPQHF.

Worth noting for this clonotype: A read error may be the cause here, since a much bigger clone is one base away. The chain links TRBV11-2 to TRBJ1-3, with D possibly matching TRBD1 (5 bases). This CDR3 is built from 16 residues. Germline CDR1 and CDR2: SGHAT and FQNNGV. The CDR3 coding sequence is TGTGCCAGCAGCTTACGGGACGGGCAGAAAGGAAGCACCATATATTTT. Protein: CASSLRDGQKGSTIYF.

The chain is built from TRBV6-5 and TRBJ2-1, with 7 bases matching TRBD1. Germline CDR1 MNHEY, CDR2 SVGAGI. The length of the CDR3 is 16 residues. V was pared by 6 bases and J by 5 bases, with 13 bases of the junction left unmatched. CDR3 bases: TGTGCCAGCAGCCGACCTAACAGGGGCCCCCACAATGAGCAGTTCTTC. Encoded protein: CASSRPNRGPHNEQFF.

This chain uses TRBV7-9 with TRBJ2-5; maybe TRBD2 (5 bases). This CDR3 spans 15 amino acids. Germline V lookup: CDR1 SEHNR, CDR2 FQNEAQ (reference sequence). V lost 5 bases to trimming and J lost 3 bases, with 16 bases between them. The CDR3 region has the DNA TGTGCCAGCAGCCTAAGGGCGCTAGCCGAAGAGACCCAGTACTTC. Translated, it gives CASSLRALAEETQYF. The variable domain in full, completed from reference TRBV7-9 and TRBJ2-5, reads DTGVSQNPRHKITKRGQNVTFRCDPISEHNRLYWYRQTLGQGPEFLTYFQNEAQLEKSRLLSDRFSAERPKGSFSTLEIQRTEQGDSAMYLCASSLRALAEETQYFGPGTRLLVL.

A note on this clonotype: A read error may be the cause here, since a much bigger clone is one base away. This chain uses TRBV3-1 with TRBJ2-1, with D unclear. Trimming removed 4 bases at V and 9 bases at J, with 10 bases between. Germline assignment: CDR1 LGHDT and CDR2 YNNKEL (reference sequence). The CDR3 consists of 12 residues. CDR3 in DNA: TGTGCCAGCAGCCGCGGTGAGTCTGAGCAGTTCTTC. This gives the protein CASSRGESEQFF.

The CDR3 loop reads CASSQDTPSGSRYEQYF. CDR3 DNA: TGTGCCAGCAGCCAAGATACCCCTAGCGGGAGTAGGTACGAGCAGTACTTC. The chain carries TRBV4-2 and TRBJ2-7, with 10 bases fitting TRBD2. This CDR3 contains 17 residues. Germline CDR1 is LGHNA and CDR2 is YNFKEQ. J was trimmed by 4 bases and V by 0 bases; bases with no gene match: 9.

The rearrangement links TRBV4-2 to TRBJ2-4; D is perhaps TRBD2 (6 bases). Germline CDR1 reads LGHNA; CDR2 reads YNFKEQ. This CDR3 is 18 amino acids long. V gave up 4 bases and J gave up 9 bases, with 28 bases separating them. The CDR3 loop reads CASSRDLSGVTGTGIQYF. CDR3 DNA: TGTGCCAGCAGCCGAGATCTTTCGGGAGTCACGGGTACTGGCATTCAGTACTTC.

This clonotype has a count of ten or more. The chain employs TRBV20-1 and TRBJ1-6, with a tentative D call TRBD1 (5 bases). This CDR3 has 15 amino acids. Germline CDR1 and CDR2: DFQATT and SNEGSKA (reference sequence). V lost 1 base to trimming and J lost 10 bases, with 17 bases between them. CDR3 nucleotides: TGCAGTGCTAGAGCGTCGGAGGGGTCGAGGTCACCCCTCCACTTT. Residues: CSARASEGSRSPLHF.